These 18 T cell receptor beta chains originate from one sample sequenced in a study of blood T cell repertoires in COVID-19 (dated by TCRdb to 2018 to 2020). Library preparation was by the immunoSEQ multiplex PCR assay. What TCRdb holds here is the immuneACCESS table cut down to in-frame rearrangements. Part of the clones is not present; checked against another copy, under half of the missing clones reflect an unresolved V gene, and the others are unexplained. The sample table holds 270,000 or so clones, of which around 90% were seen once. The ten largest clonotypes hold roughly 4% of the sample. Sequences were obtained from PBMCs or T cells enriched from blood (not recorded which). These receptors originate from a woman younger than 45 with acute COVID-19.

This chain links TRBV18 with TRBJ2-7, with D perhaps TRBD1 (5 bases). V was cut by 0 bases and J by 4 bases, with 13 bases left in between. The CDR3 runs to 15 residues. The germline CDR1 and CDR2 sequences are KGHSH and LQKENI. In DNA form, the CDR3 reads TGTGCCAGCTCACCACCGGAAGGGGTGGTGTACGAGCAGTACTTC. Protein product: CASSPPEGVVYEQYF.

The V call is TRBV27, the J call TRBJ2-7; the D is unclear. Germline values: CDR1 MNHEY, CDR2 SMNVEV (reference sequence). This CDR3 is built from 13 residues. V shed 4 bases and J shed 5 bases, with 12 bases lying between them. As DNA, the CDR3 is TGTGCCAGCAGTTACCCCGGAGCCGACGAGCAGTACTTC. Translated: CASSYPGADEQYF.

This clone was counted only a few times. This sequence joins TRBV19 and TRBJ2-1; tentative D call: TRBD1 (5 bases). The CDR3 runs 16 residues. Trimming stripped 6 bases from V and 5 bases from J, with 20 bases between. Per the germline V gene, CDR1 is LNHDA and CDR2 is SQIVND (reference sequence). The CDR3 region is CASSLGPAFPHNEQFF. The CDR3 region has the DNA TGTGCCAGTAGCCTGGGGCCAGCGTTCCCCCACAATGAGCAGTTCTTC. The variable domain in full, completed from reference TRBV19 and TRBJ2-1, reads DGGITQSPKYLFRKEGQNVTLSCEQNLNHDAMYWYRQDPGQGLRLIYYSQIVNDFQKGDIAEGYSVSREKKESFPLTVTSAQKNPTAFYLCASSLGPAFPHNEQFFGPGTRLTVL.

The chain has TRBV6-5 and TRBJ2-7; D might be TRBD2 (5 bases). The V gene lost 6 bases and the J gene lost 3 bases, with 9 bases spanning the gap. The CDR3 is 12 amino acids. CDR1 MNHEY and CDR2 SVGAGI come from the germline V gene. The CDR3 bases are TGTGCCAGCAGCCCCGGGGACTACGAGCAGTACTTC. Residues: CASSPGDYEQYF.

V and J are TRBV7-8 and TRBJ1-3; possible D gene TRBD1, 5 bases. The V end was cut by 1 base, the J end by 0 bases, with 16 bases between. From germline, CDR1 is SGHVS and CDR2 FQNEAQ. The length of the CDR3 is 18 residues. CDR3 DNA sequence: TGTGCCAGCAGCTTAGGGCAGGGATTCGGGCTCTCTGGAAACACCATATATTTT. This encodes CASSLGQGFGLSGNTIYF.

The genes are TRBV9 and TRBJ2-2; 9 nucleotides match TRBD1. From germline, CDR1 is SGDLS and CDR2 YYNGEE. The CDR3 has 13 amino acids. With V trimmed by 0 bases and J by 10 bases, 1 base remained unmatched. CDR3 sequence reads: CASSVGTGEELFF. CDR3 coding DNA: TGTGCCAGCAGCGTAGGGACAGGGGAGGAGCTGTTTTTT.

CDR3 sequence (DNA): TGTGCCAGCAGCCAAGTCCGCGGGGTCACCGGGGAGCTGTTTTTT. Its translation is CASSQVRGVTGELFF. This chain uses TRBV14 with TRBJ2-2; maybe TRBD2 (6 bases). Trimming stripped 1 base from V and 4 bases from J, with 10 bases between. This CDR3 has 15 residues. Germline V gives CDR1 SGHDN, CDR2 FVKESK.

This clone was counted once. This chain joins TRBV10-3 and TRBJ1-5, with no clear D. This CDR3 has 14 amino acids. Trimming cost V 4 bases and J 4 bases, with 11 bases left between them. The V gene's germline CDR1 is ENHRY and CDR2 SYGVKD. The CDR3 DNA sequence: TGTGCCATCAGTGCGGGGTCCTCAAATCAGCCCCAGCATTTT. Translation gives CAISAGSSNQPQHF.

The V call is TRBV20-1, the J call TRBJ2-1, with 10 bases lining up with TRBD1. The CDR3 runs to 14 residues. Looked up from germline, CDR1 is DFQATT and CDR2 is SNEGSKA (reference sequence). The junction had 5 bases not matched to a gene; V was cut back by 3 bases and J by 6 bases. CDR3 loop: CSASLWTGGNEQFF. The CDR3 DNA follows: TGCAGTGCTAGTTTGTGGACAGGGGGCAATGAGCAGTTCTTC.

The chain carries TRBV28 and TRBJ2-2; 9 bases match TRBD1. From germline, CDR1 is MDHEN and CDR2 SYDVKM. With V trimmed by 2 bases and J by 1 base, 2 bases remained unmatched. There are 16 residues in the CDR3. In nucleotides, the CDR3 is TGTGCCAGCAGTTTAAGGGACAGGGAGAACACCGGGGAGCTGTTTTTT. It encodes CASSLRDRENTGELFF.

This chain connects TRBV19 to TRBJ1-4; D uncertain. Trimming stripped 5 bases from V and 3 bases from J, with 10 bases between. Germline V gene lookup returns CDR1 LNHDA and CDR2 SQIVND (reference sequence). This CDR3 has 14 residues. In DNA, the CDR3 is TGTGCCAGTAGTCCCGGGGTGGCTAATGAAAAACTGTTTTTT. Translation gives CASSPGVANEKLFF.

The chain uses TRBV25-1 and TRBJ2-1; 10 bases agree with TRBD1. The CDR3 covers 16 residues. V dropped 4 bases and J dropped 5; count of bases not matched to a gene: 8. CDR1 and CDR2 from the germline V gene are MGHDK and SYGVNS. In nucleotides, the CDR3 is TGTGCCAGCAGTGCAAGAACCGGGACAGGGGACAATGAGCAGTTCTTC. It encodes CASSARTGTGDNEQFF.

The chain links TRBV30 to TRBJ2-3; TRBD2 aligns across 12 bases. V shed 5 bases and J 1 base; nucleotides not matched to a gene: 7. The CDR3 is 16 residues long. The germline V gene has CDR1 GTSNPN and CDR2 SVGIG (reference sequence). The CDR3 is CAWVKTSGSRTDTQYF. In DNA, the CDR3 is TGTGCCTGGGTTAAGACTAGCGGGAGTCGCACAGATACGCAGTATTTT.

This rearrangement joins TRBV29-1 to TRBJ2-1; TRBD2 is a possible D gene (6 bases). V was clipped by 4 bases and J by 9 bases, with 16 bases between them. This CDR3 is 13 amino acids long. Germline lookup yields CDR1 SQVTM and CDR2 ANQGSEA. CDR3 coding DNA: TGCAGCGTTGTAGGGGACTTTGCAAGTGAGCAGTTCTTC. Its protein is CSVVGDFASEQFF.

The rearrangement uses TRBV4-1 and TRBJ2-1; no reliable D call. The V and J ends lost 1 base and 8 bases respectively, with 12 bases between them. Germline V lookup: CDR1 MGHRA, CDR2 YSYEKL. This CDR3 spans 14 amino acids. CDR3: CASSQVSNNHEQFF. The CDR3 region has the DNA TGCGCCAGCAGCCAAGTCTCGAACAATCATGAGCAGTTCTTC.

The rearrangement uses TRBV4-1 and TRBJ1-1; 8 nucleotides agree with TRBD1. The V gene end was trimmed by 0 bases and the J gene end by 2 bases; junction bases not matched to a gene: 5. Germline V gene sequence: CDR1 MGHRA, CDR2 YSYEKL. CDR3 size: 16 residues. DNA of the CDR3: TGCGCCAGCAGCCAAGAGAAAACAGGGGGTAACACTGAAGCTTTCTTT. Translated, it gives CASSQEKTGGNTEAFF.

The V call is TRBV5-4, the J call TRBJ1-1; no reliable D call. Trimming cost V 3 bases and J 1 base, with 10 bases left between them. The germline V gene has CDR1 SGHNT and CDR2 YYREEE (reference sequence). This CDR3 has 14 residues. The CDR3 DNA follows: TGTGCCAGCAGCTCTCCAACCGGGAACACTGAAGCTTTCTTT. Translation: CASSSPTGNTEAFF.

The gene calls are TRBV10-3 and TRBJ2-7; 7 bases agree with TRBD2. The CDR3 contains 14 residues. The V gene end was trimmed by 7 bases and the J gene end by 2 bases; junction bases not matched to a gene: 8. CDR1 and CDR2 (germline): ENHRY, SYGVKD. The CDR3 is CAINSREFAYEQYF. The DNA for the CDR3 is TGTGCCATCAATTCGCGGGAGTTCGCCTACGAGCAGTACTTC.